The TCR beta chain under discussion was sequenced for a study of breast tumors, draining lymph nodes, adjacent tissues. Each CDR3 protein gets one entry after TCRdb re-called the multiplex PCR reads with MiXCR. The sample has 200,000 to 250,000 distinct CDR3 sequences; less than 40% are singletons. The lymph nodes were axillary draining lymph nodes from breast cancer patients. Study-wide points: Luminal-like breast cancer showed significantly higher tumor–nontumor repertoire similarity than basal-like. The lymph node origin of tumor T cells was framed as consistent with a hypothesis, not demonstrated.

This clonotype was seen many times. Its specificity is not known. The CDR3 spans 14 residues. Germline assignment: CDR1 DFQATT and CDR2 SNEGSKA (reference sequence). The TCR was taken from a female donor with breast cancer. Some clones in this sample may be carry-over from other donors' samples. V gene TRBV20-1 combines with J gene TRBJ2-1; D not resolved. Material: axillary lymph node tissue. The DNA for the CDR3 is TGCTCCGGCCTGAGCTCCGGCTCCTACAATGAGCAGTTCTTC. This translates into CSGLSSGSYNEQFF.